These 23 T cell receptor beta chains were sequenced from one sample in a study of OX40 agonist ivuxolimab in advanced cancers. Method: immunoSEQ multiplex PCR; TCRdb's copy keeps in-frame clones and lacks some. Seen here are approximately 70,000 clones, approximately 92% observed once, and the top ten hold 0.94%. Sequenced here: CD4+ or CD8+ T cells sorted from blood, sampled in a trial of the OX40 agonist ivuxolimab. The source of these receptors is an adult with an advanced solid tumor such as melanoma, head and neck, liver or kidney cancer.

This sequence joins TRBV6-1 and TRBJ2-1; D is perhaps TRBD2 (5 bases). Trimming stripped 2 bases from V and 4 bases from J, with 9 bases between. This CDR3 comprises 14 residues. From germline, CDR1 is MNHNS and CDR2 SASEGT. The CDR3 bases are TGTGCCAGCAGTGAACGAACGGGATACAATGAGCAGTTCTTC. As protein: CASSERTGYNEQFF.

V and J are TRBV10-3 and TRBJ2-2; 7 bases line up with TRBD1. The CDR3 is 18 amino acids. Germline CDR1 ENHRY, CDR2 SYGVKD. With 5 bases clipped from V and 0 bases from J, the junction kept 12 bases outside the gene matches. The CDR3 sequence is CAISPRQGGRANTGELFF. The DNA of the CDR3 is TGTGCCATCAGTCCCAGACAGGGTGGCCGCGCGAACACCGGGGAGCTGTTTTTT.

The V call is TRBV5-4, the J call TRBJ2-7; 8 bases align to TRBD1. The CDR3 covers 17 residues. Trimming cost V 4 bases and J 2 bases; bases outside gene matches: 14. Germline loops: CDR1 SGHNT, CDR2 YYREEE (reference sequence). The CDR3 reads CASSAVGQGAFPYEQYF. The CDR3 nucleotides are TGTGCCAGCAGCGCGGTGGGTCAGGGGGCATTTCCCTACGAGCAGTACTTC.

V usage is TRBV5-4 and J usage is TRBJ1-2; D ambiguous. The CDR3 is made up of 13 amino acids. The germline CDR1 and CDR2 sequences are SGHNT and YYREEE (reference sequence). Trimming removed 0 bases from V and 2 bases from J, with 5 bases in between. In DNA, the CDR3 is TGTGCCAGCAGCTTGGCATCAAACTATGGCTACACCTTC. This encodes CASSLASNYGYTF.

The J gene is TRBJ1-5, the V gene TRBV6-1; no clear D gene. The germline gives CDR1 MNHNS, CDR2 SASEGT. This CDR3 region has 13 residues. V was pared by 3 bases and J by 5 bases, with 8 bases between. The CDR3 bases are TGTGCCAGCAGTGACTCCAGAGATCAGCCCCAGCATTTT. This codes for CASSDSRDQPQHF.

The V call is TRBV7-8, the J call TRBJ2-5; D is undetermined. CDR3 length: 14 residues. Germline V gene data show CDR1 as SGHVS and CDR2 as FQNEAQ. Trimming removed 0 bases from V and 5 bases from J, with 10 bases in between. This chain's CDR3 is CASSLAGSRETQYF. The CDR3 bases are TGTGCCAGCAGCTTAGCAGGGTCCCGCGAGACCCAGTACTTC.

The chain employs TRBV28 and TRBJ2-5; the D is unclear. The CDR3 runs 13 residues. The V gene lost 6 bases and the J gene lost 4 bases, with 12 bases spanning the gap. CDR1 and CDR2 from the germline V gene are MDHEN and SYDVKM. CDR3 residues: CASSLGLGETQYF. For the CDR3, the DNA is TGTGCCAGCAGCTTAGGCCTAGGAGAGACCCAGTACTTC.

The rearrangement joins TRBV5-6 to TRBJ2-3; maybe TRBD2 (6 bases). Germline-derived CDR1 and CDR2 are SGHDT and YYEEEE. Between the trimmed V and J ends, which lost 4 bases and 4 bases, there was a span of 19 bases. The CDR3 loop spans 16 amino acids. CDR3 residues: CASSPRRQGGADTQYF. In DNA, the CDR3 is TGTGCCAGCAGCCCGCGACGGCAGGGAGGAGCAGATACGCAGTATTTT.

The genes are TRBV9 and TRBJ1-4; D is possibly TRBD1 (5 bases). The CDR3 covers 13 residues. CDR1 SGDLS and CDR2 YYNGEE come from the germline V gene. The V end lost 8 bases, the J end lost 8 bases, and 16 bases lay between the germline ends. The CDR3 protein is CARLRGSTEKLFF. CDR3 coding DNA: TGTGCCAGGCTAAGGGGCAGCACCGAAAAACTGTTTTTT.

J is TRBJ1-2 and V is TRBV7-9, with 9 nucleotides matching TRBD1. V shed 1 base and J 3 bases; nucleotides not matched to a gene: 0. CDR1 is SEHNR and CDR2 is FQNEAQ in the germline V gene (reference sequence). The CDR3 consists of 14 residues. The CDR3 DNA follows: TGTGCCAGCAGCTTAGGACAGGGGGACTATGGCTACACCTTC. It encodes CASSLGQGDYGYTF.

V usage is TRBV6-5 and J usage is TRBJ1-5, with D possibly TRBD1 on 5 matching bases. V lost 5 bases and J 3 bases, leaving 11 bases between the germline ends. The CDR3 covers 14 residues. Germline lookup yields CDR1 MNHEY and CDR2 SVGAGI. The CDR3 bases are TGTGCCAGCAGTCAGGGACGGCTCAATCAGCCCCAGCATTTT. Its translation is CASSQGRLNQPQHF.

The chain joins TRBV19 to TRBJ2-2, with 7 nucleotides matching TRBD2. CDR3 size: 15 residues. The V segment lost 6 bases and the J segment 0 bases; nucleotides outside the gene matches: 4. Germline V gene data show CDR1 as LNHDA and CDR2 as SQIVND (reference sequence). CDR3 in DNA: TGTGCCAGTAGGGCCGCGGGGGCGAACACCGGGGAGCTGTTTTTT. Its translation: CASRAAGANTGELFF.

A note on this clone: Other DNA sequences from this sample encode an identical CDR3 as well. The chain is built from TRBV6-4 and TRBJ1-1; the D is unclear. The germline V gene encodes CDR1 MRHNA and CDR2 SNTAGT. The CDR3 covers 13 residues. Trimming removed 0 bases at V and 2 bases at J, with 4 bases between. The CDR3, as DNA: TGTGCCAGCAGTGACTCGAGTAACACTGAAGCTTTCTTT. Protein sequence: CASSDSSNTEAFF.

In DNA, the CDR3 is TGTGCCAGCAGCCAGACAGGGGGCGGCTCTGGAAACACCATATATTTT. The encoded protein is CASSQTGGGSGNTIYF. The chain uses TRBV16 and TRBJ1-3, with 10 bases that match TRBD1. V dropped 3 bases and J dropped 0; count of bases not matched to a gene: 2. The CDR3 is 16 residues long. Germline CDR1 and CDR2: KGHSY and FQNENV.

The gene calls are TRBV6-5 and TRBJ2-2; D unclear. V was cut by 2 bases and J by 7 bases, with 8 bases left in between. The germline V gene has CDR1 MNHEY and CDR2 SVGAGI. This CDR3 comprises 13 residues. CDR3 coding DNA: TGTGCCAGCAGTTACGCCGGTAGCGGGGAGCTGTTTTTT. Translating gives CASSYAGSGELFF.

This rearrangement joins TRBV30 to TRBJ2-3, with 7 bases aligning to TRBD2. Trimming removed 0 bases from V and 2 bases from J; junction bases left unmatched: 8. CDR3 length: 16 residues. Germline CDR1 is GTSNPN and CDR2 is SVGIG (reference sequence). The CDR3: CAWSVRRGGTTDTQYF. The CDR3 DNA sequence: TGTGCCTGGAGTGTACGGCGCGGGGGAACCACAGATACGCAGTATTTT.

The genes are TRBV7-9 and TRBJ2-3, with D perhaps TRBD1 or TRBD2 (5 bases each). CDR3 length: 14 residues. V was pared by 3 bases and J by 3 bases, with 10 bases between. CDR1 and CDR2 from the germline V gene are SEHNR and FQNEAQ (reference sequence). The CDR3 loop is CASSFFGGTDTQYF. CDR3 sequence (DNA): TGTGCCAGCAGCTTTTTTGGGGGTACAGATACGCAGTATTTT.

The V gene is TRBV5-5, the J gene TRBJ2-7; no firm D call. The CDR3 sequence is 12 residues long. Deletions cut 0 bases from V and 3 bases from J, with 4 bases between. CDR1 is SGHKS, CDR2 YYEKEE, per germline (reference sequence). The DNA of the CDR3 is TGTGCCAGCAGCTTGGCCAACTACGAGCAGTACTTC. This gives the protein CASSLANYEQYF.

The chain recombines TRBV7-9 with TRBJ1-1; 7 nucleotides line up with TRBD1. J gave up 8 bases and V 5 bases, and 11 bases lay outside the gene matches. CDR3 size: 14 residues. CDR1 and CDR2 (germline): SEHNR, FQNEAQ (reference sequence). The CDR3 region is CASSETGQSVEAFF. In DNA form, the CDR3 reads TGTGCCAGCAGCGAAACGGGACAGTCGGTAGAAGCTTTCTTT.

Details on this clone: Other DNA sequences in this sample translate to the same CDR3. This chain links TRBV28 with TRBJ2-5, with a possible D match to TRBD1 (6 bases). CDR3 length: 14 amino acids. CDR1 is MDHEN, CDR2 SYDVKM, per germline. Trimming pared 2 bases from V and 6 bases from J, leaving 13 bases between. CDR3 residues: CASSLGGQGQTQYF. CDR3 sequence (DNA): TGTGCCAGCAGTTTAGGGGGCCAGGGGCAGACCCAGTACTTC.

The V call is TRBV11-2, the J call TRBJ2-7, with D perhaps TRBD1 (5 bases). Trimming took off 0 bases at V and 3 bases at J, with 9 bases between the two ends. Germline CDR1 SGHAT, CDR2 FQNNGV. The CDR3 runs to 14 residues. CDR3 bases: TGTGCCAGCAGCTTAGATCTGACAGTCTACGAGCAGTACTTC. As protein: CASSLDLTVYEQYF.

The chain carries TRBV19 and TRBJ2-5, with 8 bases aligning to TRBD1. Losses at the gene ends were 9 bases for V and 3 bases for J; bases not matched to a gene: 9. CDR1 is LNHDA and CDR2 is SQIVND in the germline V gene (reference sequence). The CDR3 is 14 residues long. CDR3 sequence reads: CASGSRGQEETQYF. For the CDR3, the DNA is TGTGCCAGCGGCTCTAGGGGACAGGAAGAGACCCAGTACTTC.

This sequence joins TRBV5-1 and TRBJ2-5; possibly TRBD2 for D (7 bases). The CDR3 extends over 16 amino acids. In germline, CDR1 is SGHRS, CDR2 YFSETQ. Trimming left V 3 bases short and J 1 base short, with 16 bases between. The CDR3 DNA is TGCGCCAGCAGCTCTAGAGGGGGAGGGGGCCAAGAGACCCAGTACTTC. Translated: CASSSRGGGGQETQYF.